Below, 14 T cell receptor beta chains from the same sample are listed, as sequenced in a study of radiation and T cells in renal cell carcinoma. Profiling relied on immunoSEQ multiplex PCR, and the TCRdb table lists in-frame clones only, not all of them. The top ten clones hold 5% to 6.5% of a sample with 100,000 to 150,000 clones, around 82% of them seen once. Time point here: blood 2 weeks post-SBRT. Specified treatment: 15 Gy SBRT to primary tumor, nephrectomy 4 weeks later. The specimen comprised blood, sampled from a patient whose treatment included radiotherapy and nephrectomy. Receptors were obtained from a man aged 45-65 years with renal cell carcinoma.

The chain links TRBV7-3 to TRBJ1-3; 10 bases match TRBD1. The CDR3 covers 15 residues. V shed 5 bases and J 8 bases; nucleotides not matched to a gene: 9. Germline V CDR1 and CDR2: SGHTA, FQGTGA. The CDR3 is CASSPYGQGGDTIYF. Here the CDR3 DNA reads TGTGCCAGCAGCCCATACGGACAGGGGGGAGACACCATATATTTT.

The J gene is TRBJ1-4, the V gene TRBV7-9, with 9 bases aligning to TRBD1. Trimming cost V 3 bases and J 6 bases; bases outside gene matches: 2. CDR1 SEHNR and CDR2 FQNEAQ come from the germline V gene (reference sequence). This CDR3 comprises 14 residues. CDR3 loop: CASSLTGGDEKLFF. As DNA, the CDR3 is TGTGCCAGCAGCTTGACAGGGGGGGATGAAAAACTGTTTTTT.

V usage is TRBV20-1 and J usage is TRBJ2-1, with D uncertain. Germline assignment: CDR1 DFQATT and CDR2 SNEGSKA (reference sequence). The CDR3 loop spans 11 amino acids. V lost 5 bases and J lost 5, with 7 bases in between. This CDR3 reads CSAYQNNEQFF. CDR3 nucleotides: TGCAGTGCTTATCAGAACAATGAGCAGTTCTTC.

The V call is TRBV9, the J call TRBJ1-1, with no clear D. V was pared by 0 bases and J by 3 bases, with 9 bases between. Germline CDR1 and CDR2: SGDLS and YYNGEE. The CDR3 runs to 14 residues. The CDR3 DNA reads as TGTGCCAGCAGCGTAGGAGACCGAGACACTGAAGCTTTCTTT. Protein: CASSVGDRDTEAFF.

The V call is TRBV29-1, the J call TRBJ2-3; D call uncertain. The germline gives CDR1 SQVTM, CDR2 ANQGSEA. Trimming stripped 3 bases from V and 1 base from J, with 5 bases between. This CDR3 comprises 12 residues. CDR3 coding DNA: TGCAGCGTTGAGCCCGGCACAGATACGCAGTATTTT. It yields the protein CSVEPGTDTQYF.

This chain joins TRBV27 and TRBJ1-1, with TRBD1 matching 8 bases. The CDR3 sequence is 14 residues long. The germline V gene encodes CDR1 MNHEY and CDR2 SMNVEV (reference sequence). J lost 5 bases, V lost 5 bases, and 7 bases had no gene match. The DNA of the CDR3 is TGTGCCAGCAGTATGACAGGGGTCGGGACTGAAGCTTTCTTT. This translates into CASSMTGVGTEAFF.

The genes are TRBV6-5 and TRBJ2-3; possibly TRBD2 for D (5 bases). Trimming stripped 0 bases from V and 8 bases from J, with 9 bases between. The germline V gene has CDR1 MNHEY and CDR2 SVGAGI. There are 13 residues in the CDR3. CDR3 residues: CASSYSKGGTQYF. The CDR3 DNA sequence: TGTGCCAGCAGTTACTCGAAAGGAGGTACGCAGTATTTT.

This chain's CDR3 is CASSAGREQYF. CDR3 bases: TGTGCCAGCAGCGCCGGGCGGGAGCAGTACTTC. V gene TRBV9 combines with J gene TRBJ2-7; D gene ambiguous. The CDR3 has 11 residues. V was trimmed by 3 bases and J by 7 bases, leaving 8 bases between them. Germline-derived CDR1 and CDR2 are SGDLS and YYNGEE.

This clone turned up a few times. The chain uses TRBV2 and TRBJ1-2; D is possibly TRBD1 (5 bases). Deletions cut 7 bases from V and 5 bases from J, with 17 bases between. This CDR3 has 14 residues. Germline V gene sequence: CDR1 SNHLY, CDR2 FYNNEI. The CDR3 bases are TGTGCCAGCACAATCCAGGGACCAGAATATGGCTACACCTTC. It is translated as CASTIQGPEYGYTF.

The CDR3, as DNA: TGTGCCAGCAGTGAAGGCCAGCAGGTTTTCTATGGCTACACCTTC. The encoded protein is CASSEGQQVFYGYTF. The chain is built from TRBV6-1 and TRBJ1-2; D remains ambiguous. CDR3 length: 15 residues. V was pared by 1 base and J by 4 bases, with 13 bases between. The germline V gene has CDR1 MNHNS and CDR2 SASEGT.

This chain links TRBV5-4 with TRBJ2-5; the D gene is possibly TRBD2 (5 bases). The CDR3 is 15 amino acids. Germline V gene data show CDR1 as SGHNT and CDR2 as YYREEE (reference sequence). Trimming removed 0 bases at V and 0 bases at J, with 9 bases between. The CDR3 region has the DNA TGTGCCAGCAGCTTGGGAGGGCGGGACCAAGAGACCCAGTACTTC. This gives the protein CASSLGGRDQETQYF.

V usage is TRBV30 and J usage is TRBJ1-2; 7 nucleotides line up with TRBD1. Germline loops: CDR1 GTSNPN, CDR2 SVGIG (reference sequence). V was pared by 3 bases and J by 8 bases, with 6 bases of the junction left unmatched. The CDR3 is 12 residues long. The CDR3 loop is CAWRQGIGGYTF. The CDR3 bases are TGTGCCTGGAGACAGGGGATCGGCGGCTACACCTTC. Full variable domain (rest looked up from reference TRBV30 and TRBJ1-2): SQTIHQWPATLVQPVGSPLSLECTVEGTSNPNLYWYRQAAGRGLQLLFYSVGIGQISSEVPQNLSASRPQDRQFILSSKKLLLSDSGFYLCAWRQGIGGYTFGSGTRLTVV.

A few counts support this clone. CDR3 sequence: CASSQHPGEIAKNIQYF. The CDR3 DNA is TGCGCCAGCAGCCAGCACCCAGGGGAAATAGCCAAAAACATTCAGTACTTC. This sequence joins TRBV4-1 and TRBJ2-4, with D perhaps TRBD1 (6 bases). CDR3 length: 17 residues. V gave up 3 bases and J gave up 0 bases, with 15 bases separating them. The germline gives CDR1 MGHRA, CDR2 YSYEKL.

The chain has TRBV6-5 and TRBJ2-7, with D tentatively TRBD1 (6 bases). Germline V gene lookup returns CDR1 MNHEY and CDR2 SVGAGI. Trimming pared 2 bases from V and 1 base from J, leaving 12 bases between. This CDR3 is 15 amino acids long. CDR3 in DNA: TGTGCCAGCAGTTACGTGGACAGTACTTCCTACGAGCAGTACTTC. Amino acids: CASSYVDSTSYEQYF.